The subject of this entry is one T cell receptor beta chain. The antigen it binds to is not known. A junction boundary mismatches the germline segment, possibly from a read error. The data originate from a study of T cell changes during pregnancy in multiple sclerosis (dated by TCRdb to about 2019). Describing the broader study: Changes in the T cell repertoire over the course of pregnancy were examined in this study in women with multiple sclerosis.

The germline V gene (reference sequence) supplies CDR1 SSHAT and CDR2 FNYEAQ. Its CDR3 holds 16 amino acids, cysteine through phenylalanine. The retained sequence is limited to the CDR3, 48 bases, with the frame set at the first base. To prepare the library, the immunoSEQ multiplex PCR assay was applied. Here the immuneACCESS table is served through TCRdb, limited to in-frame sequences with V and J called. Missing clones are a known gap in these copies; in checked studies unresolved V genes cover under half, and the rest lacks a known reason. The sample contains about 41,000 clones, 90% to 95% of them found a single time. Clones ranked in the top ten supply about 7.6% of the sample.

This TCR was sampled from a female donor with multiple sclerosis, enrolled in a pregnancy study. The chain is encoded by TRBV7-7 joined to TRBJ2-2; the junction holds 14 bases that match TRBD2. The input for sequencing was CD8+ T cells from peripheral blood mononuclear cells, taken in the third trimester of pregnancy. The DNA sequence follows: TGTGCTAGCAGCTCGGGACTAGCGGGAGTCGACGGGGAGCTGTTTTTT. This is translated as CASSSGLAGVDGELFF.